Below, one T cell receptor (beta chain) is given with its context. The data were obtained in a study of blood T cell repertoires in COVID-19. Study overall: Researchers got acute and convalescent COVID-19 samples from the United States, Italy and Spain. Sources were T cells, B-cell-depleted T cells, or PBMCs; the material itself was cDNA or gDNA.

Per the original data handling: Amplification of reference gene primers was used by the study to estimate nucleated cell counts. TCRdb's copy holds only in-frame clones and misses some; the assay was immunoSEQ multiplex PCR. For V, J and clone size, that table is used; D and trimming come from the DNA. Of over 80,000 clones listed, approximately 71% are singletons. The sequence came from a woman aged 50 to 60 with acute or convalescent COVID-19. The sequenced material came from peripheral blood.

The CDR3 loop reads CASSDERTGKAPLHF. The CDR3 bases are TGTGCCAGCAGTGATGAGAGGACAGGTAAAGCACCCCTCCACTTT. The V gene is TRBV2, the J gene TRBJ1-6, with TRBD1 matching 7 bases. Looked up from germline, CDR1 is SNHLY and CDR2 is FYNNEI. The junction had 10 bases not matched to a gene; V was cut back by 3 bases and J by 11 bases. The CDR3 is 15 residues long.